This T cell receptor beta chain is from a study of radiation and T cells in renal cell carcinoma. Germline CDR1 is SEHNR and CDR2 is FQNEAQ (reference sequence). This CDR3 spans 16 amino acids. Trimming stripped 1 base from V and 5 bases from J, with 17 bases between. Sequencing used immunoSEQ multiplex PCR; TCRdb keeps in-frame clones, though not all of them. Of approximately 80,000 clones listed, roughly nine tenths are singletons. Time point meaning: blood 4 weeks post-SBRT, at nephrectomy. Sample treatment: 15 Gy SBRT to primary tumor, nephrectomy 4 weeks later. The chain recombines TRBV7-9 with TRBJ2-5, with D possibly TRBD2 on 6 matching bases. This sample comprised blood, obtained from a patient whose treatment included radiotherapy and nephrectomy. The clonotype was recovered from a woman in her 70s with renal cell carcinoma. CDR3 nucleotides: TGTGCCAGCAGCTTAGTCCCGGGACTTCCTGGGGAGACCCAGTACTTC. Translated: CASSLVPGLPGETQYF.